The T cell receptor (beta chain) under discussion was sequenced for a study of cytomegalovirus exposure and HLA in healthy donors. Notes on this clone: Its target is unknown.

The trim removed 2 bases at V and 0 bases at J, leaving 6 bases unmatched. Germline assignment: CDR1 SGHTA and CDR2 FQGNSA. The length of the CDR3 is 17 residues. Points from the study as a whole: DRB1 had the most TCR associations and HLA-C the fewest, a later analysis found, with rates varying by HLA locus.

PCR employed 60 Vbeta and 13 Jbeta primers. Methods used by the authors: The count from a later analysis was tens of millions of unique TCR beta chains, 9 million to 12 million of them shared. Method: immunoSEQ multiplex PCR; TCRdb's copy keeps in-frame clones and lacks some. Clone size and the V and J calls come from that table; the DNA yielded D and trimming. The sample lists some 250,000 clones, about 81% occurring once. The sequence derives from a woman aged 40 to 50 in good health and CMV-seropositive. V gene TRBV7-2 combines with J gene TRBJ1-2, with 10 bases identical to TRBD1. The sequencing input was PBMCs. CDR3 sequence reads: CASSLTGTGVSNYGYTF. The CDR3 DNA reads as TGTGCCAGCAGCTTAACCGGGACAGGGGTCTCTAACTATGGCTACACCTTC.